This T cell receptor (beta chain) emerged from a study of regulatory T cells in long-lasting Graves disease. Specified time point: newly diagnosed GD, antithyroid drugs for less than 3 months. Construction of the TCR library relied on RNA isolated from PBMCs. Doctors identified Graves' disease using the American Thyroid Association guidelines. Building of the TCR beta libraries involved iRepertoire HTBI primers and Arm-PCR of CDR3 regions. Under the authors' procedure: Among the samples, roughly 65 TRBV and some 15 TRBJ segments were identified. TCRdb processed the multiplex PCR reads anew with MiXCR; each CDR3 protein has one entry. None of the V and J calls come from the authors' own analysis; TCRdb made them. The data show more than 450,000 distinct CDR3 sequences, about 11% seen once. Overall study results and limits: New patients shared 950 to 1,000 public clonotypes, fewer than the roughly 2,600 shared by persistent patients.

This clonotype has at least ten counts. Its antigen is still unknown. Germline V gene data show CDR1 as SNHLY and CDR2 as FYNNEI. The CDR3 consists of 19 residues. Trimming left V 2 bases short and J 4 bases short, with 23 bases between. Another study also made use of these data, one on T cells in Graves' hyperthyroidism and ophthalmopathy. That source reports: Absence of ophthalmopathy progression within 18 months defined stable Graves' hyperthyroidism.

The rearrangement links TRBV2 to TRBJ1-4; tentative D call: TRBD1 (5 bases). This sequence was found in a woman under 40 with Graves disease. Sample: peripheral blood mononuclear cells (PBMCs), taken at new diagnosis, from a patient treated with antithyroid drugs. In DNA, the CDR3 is TGTGCCAGCAGTGAAAGCCCACCTGGAAGGCGGGGACTTAATGAAAAACTGTTTTTT. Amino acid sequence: CASSESPPGRRGLNEKLFF.